One sample yielded the 17 T cell receptor beta chains listed below, sequenced in a study of shared clonotypes between healthy human individuals. Clones were read by immunoSEQ multiplex PCR, and TCRdb kept only the in-frame ones, dropping some. The table includes about 1.5 million clones, approximately 98% detected once. The sequencing input was naive CD4+ T cells sorted from blood. The subset here: CD45RA+ positively selected. These receptors were taken from a man younger than 40 in good health.

The rearrangement joins TRBV9 to TRBJ2-2; 12 bases fit TRBD2. V lost 2 bases and J lost 6; bases outside the gene matches: 5. This CDR3 has 16 amino acids. Germline CDR1 is SGDLS and CDR2 is YYNGEE. As DNA, the CDR3 is TGTGCCAGCAGCGTGCGGCTAGCGGGAGGGTCCGGGGAGCTGTTTTTT. Translation gives CASSVRLAGGSGELFF. The whole variable domain, remainder taken from reference TRBV9 and TRBJ2-2, is DSGVTQTPKHLITATGQRVTLRCSPRSGDLSVYWYQQSLDQGLQFLIQYYNGEERAKGNILERFSAQQFPDLHSELNLSSLELGDSALYFCASSVRLAGGSGELFFGEGSRLTVL.

This chain links TRBV4-2 with TRBJ2-1; 9 bases map to TRBD2. This CDR3 region has 17 residues. Looked up from germline, CDR1 is LGHNA and CDR2 is YNFKEQ. The trim removed 0 bases at V and 6 bases at J, leaving 9 bases unmatched. The CDR3 region is CASSQDLRLAALNEQFF. CDR3 coding DNA: TGTGCCAGCAGCCAAGATCTCCGACTAGCGGCCCTCAATGAGCAGTTCTTC.

The V gene is TRBV5-4, the J gene TRBJ1-1, with 8 bases lining up with TRBD1. Germline CDR1 and CDR2: SGHNT and YYREEE (reference sequence). The CDR3 consists of 16 residues. V trimming: 5 bases; J trimming: 0 bases; junction bases outside the gene matches: 9. For the CDR3, the DNA is TGTGCCAGCAGATCACGGGACAGGTCAATGAACACTGAAGCTTTCTTT. This gives the protein CASRSRDRSMNTEAFF.

The chain employs TRBV19 and TRBJ2-3; TRBD1 might be the D (6 bases). The CDR3 is made up of 15 amino acids. The germline V and J ends were trimmed by 1 base and 6 bases, with 14 bases remaining between them. Germline V CDR1 and CDR2: LNHDA, SQIVND (reference sequence). CDR3 sequence: CASSIGPAGADTQYF. In nucleotides, the CDR3 is TGTGCCAGTAGTATAGGGCCGGCAGGGGCGGATACGCAGTATTTT. Supplemented by reference TRBV19 and TRBJ2-3, the full variable domain reads DGGITQSPKYLFRKEGQNVTLSCEQNLNHDAMYWYRQDPGQGLRLIYYSQIVNDFQKGDIAEGYSVSREKKESFPLTVTSAQKNPTAFYLCASSIGPAGADTQYFGPGTRLTVL.

The chain links TRBV5-6 to TRBJ1-1; weak D call: TRBD1 (6 bases). With 4 bases removed from V and 8 bases from J, the gap between germline ends came to 21 bases. The germline CDR1 and CDR2 sequences are SGHDT and YYEEEE. The CDR3 is made up of 15 amino acids. The CDR3 region is CASSPGVDSLREAFF. The CDR3 region has the DNA TGTGCCAGCAGCCCGGGGGTGGACAGTCTCAGGGAAGCTTTCTTT.

In its sample, this clone was seen once. The chain carries TRBV30 and TRBJ2-1; tentative D call: TRBD2 (7 bases). The CDR3 spans 15 residues. Germline CDR1 GTSNPN, CDR2 SVGIG (reference sequence). Trimming took 7 bases from V and 2 from J, leaving 18 bases between them. The DNA of the CDR3 is TGTGCCTTCCGACTCAGGGGAGGGCCCTACAATGAGCAGTTCTTC. Protein product: CAFRLRGGPYNEQFF.

This clone appeared once. Within the sample, other DNA sequences also encode this same CDR3. The CDR3 region has the DNA TGTGCCAGCAGCTTGTCCGGGGCAGATACGCAGTATTTT. Protein sequence: CASSLSGADTQYF. V and J are TRBV7-9 and TRBJ2-3, with D tentatively TRBD2 (5 bases). The CDR3 consists of 13 residues. Germline values: CDR1 SEHNR, CDR2 FQNEAQ (reference sequence). V was clipped by 3 bases and J by 4 bases, with 8 bases between them. Based on the CDR3 plus reference TRBV7-9 and TRBJ2-3, the full variable domain is DTGVSQNPRHKITKRGQNVTFRCDPISEHNRLYWYRQTLGQGPEFLTYFQNEAQLEKSRLLSDRFSAERPKGSFSTLEIQRTEQGDSAMYLCASSLSGADTQYFGPGTRLTVL.

In the case of this clone: Other DNA sequences in the same sample also yield this CDR3. The chain employs TRBV29-1 and TRBJ1-1; D might be TRBD1 (5 bases). Deletions cut 4 bases from V and 3 bases from J, with 9 bases between. The germline CDR1 and CDR2 sequences are SQVTM and ANQGSEA. The CDR3 extends over 12 amino acids. The CDR3 region has the DNA TGCAGCGTTGGAGGCAGGGACACTGAAGCTTTCTTT. This gives the protein CSVGGRDTEAFF.

The chain couples TRBV6-1 to TRBJ1-2; 7 bases are shared with TRBD1. Germline V gene data show CDR1 as MNHNS and CDR2 as SASEGT. This CDR3 is built from 13 residues. V lost 8 bases and J lost 6; bases outside the gene matches: 9. The CDR3 DNA sequence: TGTGCCAGCGACAGGGACTATGTAGATGGCTACACCTTC. Protein sequence: CASDRDYVDGYTF.

The chain recombines TRBV5-4 with TRBJ1-2; TRBD1 is a possible D gene (6 bases). V was trimmed by 0 bases and J by 5 bases, leaving 17 bases between them. Germline assignment: CDR1 SGHNT and CDR2 YYREEE (reference sequence). The CDR3 covers 16 residues. The CDR3 here is CASSLEQGPSEYGYTF. Written as DNA, the CDR3 is TGTGCCAGCAGCTTGGAACAGGGTCCCTCGGAATATGGCTACACCTTC.

This chain uses TRBV5-1 with TRBJ2-3; D not resolved. Germline V lookup: CDR1 SGHRS, CDR2 YFSETQ. CDR3 length: 15 amino acids. Trimming removed 4 bases from V and 0 bases from J, with 12 bases in between. CDR3 in DNA: TGCGCCAGCAGCATGACTCACATTAGCACAGATACGCAGTATTTT. This encodes CASSMTHISTDTQYF.

This chain connects TRBV6-6 to TRBJ2-7, with 9 nucleotides matching TRBD2. Germline V gene data show CDR1 as MNHNY and CDR2 as SVGAGI (reference sequence). The ends lost 0 bases at V and 5 bases at J; junction bases unmatched: 8. CDR3 length: 16 residues. This CDR3 is CASSYSGGRGRNEQYF. The DNA of the CDR3 is TGTGCCAGCAGTTACTCCGGCGGGAGGGGGCGGAACGAGCAGTACTTC.

V and J are TRBV30 and TRBJ2-5, with a tentative D call TRBD2 (5 bases). Trimming took 2 bases from V and 4 from J, leaving 20 bases between them. Germline V CDR1 and CDR2: GTSNPN, SVGIG (reference sequence). The CDR3 is 16 amino acids. The CDR3 sequence is CAWSRTGLAGRETQYF. In DNA form, the CDR3 reads TGTGCCTGGAGTCGTACCGGGCTAGCAGGAAGAGAGACCCAGTACTTC.

Concerning this clone: Different DNA sequences within this sample yield the same CDR3. V is TRBV5-1 and J is TRBJ1-3; D remains ambiguous. Germline V lookup: CDR1 SGHRS, CDR2 YFSETQ. The CDR3 contains 14 residues. V dropped 0 bases and J dropped 1 base, with 5 bases sitting between them. The DNA of the CDR3 is TGCGCCAGCAGCTTGGACACGTCTGGAAACACCATATATTTT. It specifies CASSLDTSGNTIYF.

The chain employs TRBV18 and TRBJ1-5; D possibly corresponds to TRBD1 (5 bases). The germline CDR1 and CDR2 sequences are KGHSH and LQKENI. V gave up 6 bases and J gave up 5 bases, with 14 bases separating them. This CDR3 region has 14 residues. CDR3 amino acids: CASSSSGGHQPQHF. In DNA form, the CDR3 reads TGTGCCAGCTCCTCCTCGGGGGGACATCAGCCCCAGCATTTT.

The chain uses TRBV11-2 and TRBJ2-1; the D is unclear. This CDR3 comprises 15 residues. Germline V gene lookup returns CDR1 SGHAT and CDR2 FQNNGV. The V end lost 0 bases, the J end lost 0 bases, and 6 bases lay between the germline ends. The CDR3 sequence: CASSLDVGSYNEQFF. The DNA of the CDR3 is TGTGCCAGCAGCTTAGATGTGGGCTCCTACAATGAGCAGTTCTTC.

The V and J genes are TRBV9 and TRBJ1-3; no firm D call. Germline V lookup: CDR1 SGDLS, CDR2 YYNGEE. V was pared by 0 bases and J by 2 bases, with 3 bases between. The CDR3 extends over 13 amino acids. The CDR3 protein is CASSVEPGNTIYF. The CDR3, as DNA: TGTGCCAGCAGCGTAGAGCCTGGAAACACCATATATTTT.